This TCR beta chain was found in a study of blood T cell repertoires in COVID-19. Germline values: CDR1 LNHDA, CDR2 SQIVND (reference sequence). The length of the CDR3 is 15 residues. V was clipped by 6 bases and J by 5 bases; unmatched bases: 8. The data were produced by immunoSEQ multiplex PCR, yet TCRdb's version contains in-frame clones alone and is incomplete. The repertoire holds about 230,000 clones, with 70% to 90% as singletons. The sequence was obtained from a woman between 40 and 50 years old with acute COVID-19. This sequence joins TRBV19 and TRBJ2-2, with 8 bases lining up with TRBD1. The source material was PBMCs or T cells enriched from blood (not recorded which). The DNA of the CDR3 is TGTGCCAGTAGGCTTGGGACAGGTCTTACCGGGGAGCTGTTTTTT. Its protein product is CASRLGTGLTGELFF.